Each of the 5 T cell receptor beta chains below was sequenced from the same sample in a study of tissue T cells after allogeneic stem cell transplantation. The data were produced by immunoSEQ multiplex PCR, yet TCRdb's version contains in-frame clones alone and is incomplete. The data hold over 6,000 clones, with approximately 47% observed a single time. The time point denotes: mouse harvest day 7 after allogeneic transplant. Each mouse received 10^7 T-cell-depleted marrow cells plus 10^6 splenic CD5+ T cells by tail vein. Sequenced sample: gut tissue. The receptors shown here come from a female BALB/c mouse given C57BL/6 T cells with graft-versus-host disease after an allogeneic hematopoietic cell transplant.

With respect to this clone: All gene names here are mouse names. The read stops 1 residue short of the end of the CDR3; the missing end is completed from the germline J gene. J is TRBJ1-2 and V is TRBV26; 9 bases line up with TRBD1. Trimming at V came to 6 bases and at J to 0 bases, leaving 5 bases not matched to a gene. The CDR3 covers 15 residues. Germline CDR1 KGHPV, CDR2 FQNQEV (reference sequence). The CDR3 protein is CASRDRGPANSDYTF. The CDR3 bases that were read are TGTGCCAGCAGGGACAGGGGTCCTGCAAACTCCGACTACACC.

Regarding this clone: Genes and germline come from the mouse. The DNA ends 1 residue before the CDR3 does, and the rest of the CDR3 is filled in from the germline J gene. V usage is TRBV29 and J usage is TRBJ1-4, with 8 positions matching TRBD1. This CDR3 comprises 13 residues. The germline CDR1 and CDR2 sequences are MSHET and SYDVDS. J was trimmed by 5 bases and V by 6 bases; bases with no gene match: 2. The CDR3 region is CASSTGGNERLFF. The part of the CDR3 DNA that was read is TGTGCTAGCAGCACAGGGGGGAACGAAAGATTATTT.

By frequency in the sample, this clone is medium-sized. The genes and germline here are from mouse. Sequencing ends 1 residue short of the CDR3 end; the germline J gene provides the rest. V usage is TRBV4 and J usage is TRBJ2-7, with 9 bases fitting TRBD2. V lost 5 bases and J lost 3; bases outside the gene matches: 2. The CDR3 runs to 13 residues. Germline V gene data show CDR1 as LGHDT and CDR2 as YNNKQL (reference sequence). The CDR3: CASSPGGDYEQYF. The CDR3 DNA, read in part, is TGTGCCAGCAGCCCTGGGGGGGACTATGAACAGTAC.

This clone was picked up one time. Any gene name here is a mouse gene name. The sequenced part of the CDR3 DNA is TGTGCCAGCAGCCCGGACAATAACCAAGACACCCAGTAC. Translating it yields CASSPDNNQDTQY. The CDR3 in full is CASSPDNNQDTQYF. The chain joins TRBV26 to TRBJ2-5; possibly TRBD1 for D (5 bases). The read finishes 1 residue shy of the CDR3 end, and the germline J gene is used to complete it. Trimming took off 6 bases at V and 0 bases at J, with 10 bases between the two ends. This CDR3 region has 14 residues. Germline CDR1 KGHPV, CDR2 FQNQEV (reference sequence).

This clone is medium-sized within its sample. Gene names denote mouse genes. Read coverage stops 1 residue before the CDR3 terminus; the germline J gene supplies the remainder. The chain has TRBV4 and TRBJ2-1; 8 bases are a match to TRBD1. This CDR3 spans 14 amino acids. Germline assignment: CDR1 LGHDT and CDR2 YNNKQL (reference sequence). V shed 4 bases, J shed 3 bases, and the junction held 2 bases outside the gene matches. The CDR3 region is CASSSTGAYAEQFF. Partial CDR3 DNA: TGTGCCAGCAGCTCGACAGGGGCCTATGCTGAGCAGTTC.